The sample holds one count of the clone carrying this TCR beta chain. This sample stems from a study of cytomegalovirus exposure and HLA in healthy donors. The PCR used 60 Vbeta and 13 Jbeta primers. This table comes from immunoSEQ multiplex PCR, and its TCRdb copy is limited to in-frame clones, with some not included. Among 110,000 or so clones listed, more than 65% were seen once. V gave up 2 bases and J gave up 2 bases; unmatched junction bases: 6. The germline CDR1 and CDR2 sequences are LNHDA and SQIVND (reference sequence). This CDR3 contains 16 residues. This clonotype originated in a young man in good health and CMV-seropositive. The chain is built from TRBV19 and TRBJ1-1, with 9 bases aligning to TRBD1. Sequencing was performed on PBMCs. The CDR3 sequence is CASSISRDRANTEAFF. The CDR3 DNA is TGTGCCAGTAGTATATCCCGGGACAGGGCAAACACTGAAGCTTTCTTT.